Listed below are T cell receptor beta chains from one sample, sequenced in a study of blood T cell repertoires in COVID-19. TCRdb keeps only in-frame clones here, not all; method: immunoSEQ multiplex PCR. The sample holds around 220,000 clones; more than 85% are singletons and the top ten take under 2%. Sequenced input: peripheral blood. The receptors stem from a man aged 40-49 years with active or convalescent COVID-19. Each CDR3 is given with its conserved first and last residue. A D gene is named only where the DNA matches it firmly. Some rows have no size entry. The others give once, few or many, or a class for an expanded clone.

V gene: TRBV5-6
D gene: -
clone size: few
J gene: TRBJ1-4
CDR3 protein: CASSFRVGANEKLFF
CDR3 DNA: TGTGCCAGCAGCTTCAGGGTAGGGGCTAATGAAAAACTGTTTTTT

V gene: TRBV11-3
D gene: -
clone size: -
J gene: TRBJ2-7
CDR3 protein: CASSPRGPTPYEQYF
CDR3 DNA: TGTGCCAGCAGCCCGCGGGGCCCGACTCCCTACGAGCAGTACTTC

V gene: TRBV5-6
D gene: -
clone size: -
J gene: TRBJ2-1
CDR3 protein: CASSLGADYNEQFF
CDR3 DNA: TGTGCCAGCAGCTTGGGCGCGGATTACAATGAGCAGTTCTTC

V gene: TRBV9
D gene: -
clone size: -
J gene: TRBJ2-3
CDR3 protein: CASSVARVTDTQYF
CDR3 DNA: TGTGCCAGCAGCGTAGCTAGAGTCACAGATACGCAGTATTTT

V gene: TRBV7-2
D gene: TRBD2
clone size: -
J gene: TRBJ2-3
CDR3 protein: CADIIAGGPPDTQYF
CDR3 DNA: TGTGCAGATATAATAGCGGGGGGGCCCCCAGATACGCAGTATTTT

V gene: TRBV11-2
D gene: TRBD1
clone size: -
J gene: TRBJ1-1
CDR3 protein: CASSPLQGVNTEAFF
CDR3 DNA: TGTGCCAGCAGCCCTCTGCAGGGGGTGAACACTGAAGCTTTCTTT

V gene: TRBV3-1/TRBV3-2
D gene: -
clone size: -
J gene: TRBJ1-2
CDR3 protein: CASSQEVSNSATNYGYTF
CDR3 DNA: TGTGCCAGCAGCCAAGAGGTATCGAACAGTGCGACTAACTATGGCTACACCTTC

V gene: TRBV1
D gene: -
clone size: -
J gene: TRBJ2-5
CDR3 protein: CTSSVKQITGQETQYF
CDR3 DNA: TGCACCAGCAGCGTAAAACAGATAACGGGACAAGAGACCCAGTACTTC

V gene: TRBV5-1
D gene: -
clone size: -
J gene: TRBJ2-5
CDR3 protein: CASSFSLEEETQYF
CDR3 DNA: TGCGCCAGCAGCTTTTCCCTAGAAGAAGAGACCCAGTACTTC

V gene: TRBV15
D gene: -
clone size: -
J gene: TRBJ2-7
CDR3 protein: CATSTQTYEQYF
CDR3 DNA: TGTGCCACCAGCACCCAAACCTACGAGCAGTACTTC

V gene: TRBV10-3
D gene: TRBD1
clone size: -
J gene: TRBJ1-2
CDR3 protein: CAISEGADRTNYGYTF
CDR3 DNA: TGTGCCATCAGTGAAGGCGCGGACAGGACCAACTATGGCTACACCTTC

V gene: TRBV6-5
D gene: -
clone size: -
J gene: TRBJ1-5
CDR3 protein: CASAPERQPQHF
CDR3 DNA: TGTGCCAGCGCCCCAGAGCGGCAGCCCCAGCATTTT

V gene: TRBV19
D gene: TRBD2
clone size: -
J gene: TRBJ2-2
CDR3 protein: CASSPLGGGTGELFF
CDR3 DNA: TGTGCCAGTAGTCCCCTCGGGGGGGGCACCGGGGAGCTGTTTTTT

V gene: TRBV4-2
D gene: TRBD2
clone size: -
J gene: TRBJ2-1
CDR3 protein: CASSSSSGLASNEQFF
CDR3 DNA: TGTGCCAGCAGCTCCTCTTCCGGACTAGCGTCCAATGAGCAGTTCTTC

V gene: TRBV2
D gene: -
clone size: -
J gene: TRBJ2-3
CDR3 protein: CASSDTSGRLTDTQYF
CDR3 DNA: TGTGCCAGCAGTGATACCTCAGGCCGTCTCACAGATACGCAGTATTTT

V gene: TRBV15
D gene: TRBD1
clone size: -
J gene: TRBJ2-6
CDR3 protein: CATNHKGATGANVLTF
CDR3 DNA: TGTGCCACCAATCATAAGGGGGCCACTGGGGCCAACGTCCTGACTTTC

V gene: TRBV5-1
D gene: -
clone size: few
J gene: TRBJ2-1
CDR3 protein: CASTLNGEQFF
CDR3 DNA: TGCGCCAGCACCCTAAACGGTGAGCAGTTCTTC

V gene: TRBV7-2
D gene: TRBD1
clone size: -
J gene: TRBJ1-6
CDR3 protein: CASSRKGASGGPLHF
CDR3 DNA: TGTGCCAGCAGCCGGAAGGGGGCATCGGGTGGTCCCCTCCACTTT

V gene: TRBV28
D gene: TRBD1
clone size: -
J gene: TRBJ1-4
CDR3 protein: CASSPDRGNEKLFF
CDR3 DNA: TGTGCCAGCAGTCCCGACAGGGGGAATGAAAAACTGTTTTTT

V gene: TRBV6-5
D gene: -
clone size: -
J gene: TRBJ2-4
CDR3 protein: CASSWKAAKDIQYF
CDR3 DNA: TGTGCCAGCAGTTGGAAGGCGGCGAAAGACATTCAGTACTTC

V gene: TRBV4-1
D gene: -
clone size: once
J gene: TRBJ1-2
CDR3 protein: CASSQGVLPSFDGYTF
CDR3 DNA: TGCGCCAGCAGCCAGGGAGTCCTGCCCTCCTTTGATGGCTACACCTTC

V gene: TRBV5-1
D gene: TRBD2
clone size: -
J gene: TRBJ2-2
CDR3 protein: CASMRLAGNTGELFF
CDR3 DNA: TGCGCCAGCATGCGGCTAGCGGGGAACACCGGGGAGCTGTTTTTT

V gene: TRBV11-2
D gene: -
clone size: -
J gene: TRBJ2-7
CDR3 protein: CASSLDLGGSGEQYF
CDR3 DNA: TGTGCCAGCAGCTTAGATTTGGGTGGATCGGGCGAGCAGTACTTC

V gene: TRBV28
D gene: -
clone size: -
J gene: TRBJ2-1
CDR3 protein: CASSVPGQEDEQFF
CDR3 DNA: TGTGCCAGCAGTGTCCCGGGACAAGAGGATGAGCAGTTCTTC

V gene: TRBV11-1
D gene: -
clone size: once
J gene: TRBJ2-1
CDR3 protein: CASSLVTGEQFF
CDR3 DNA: TGTGCCAGCAGCTTAGTTACGGGGGAGCAGTTCTTC

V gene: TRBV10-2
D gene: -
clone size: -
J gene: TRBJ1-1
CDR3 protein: CASSDLTEAFF
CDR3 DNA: TGCGCCAGCAGTGATCTCACTGAAGCTTTCTTT

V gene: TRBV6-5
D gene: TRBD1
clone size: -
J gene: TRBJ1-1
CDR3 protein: CASSYSRTGVTEAFF
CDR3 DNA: TGTGCCAGCAGTTACTCGCGGACAGGGGTTACTGAAGCTTTCTTT

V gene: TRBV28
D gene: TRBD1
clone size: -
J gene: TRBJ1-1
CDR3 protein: CASSLLRQGSGAFF
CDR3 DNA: TGTGCCAGCAGTTTACTCAGACAGGGGTCTGGGGCTTTCTTT

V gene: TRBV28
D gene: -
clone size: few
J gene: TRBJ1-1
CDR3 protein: CASSFGARGTEAFF
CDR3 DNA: TGTGCCAGCAGTTTTGGGGCCAGGGGCACTGAAGCTTTCTTT

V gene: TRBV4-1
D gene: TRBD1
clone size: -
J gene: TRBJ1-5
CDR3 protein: CASSQESTGGRQPQHF
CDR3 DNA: TGCGCCAGCAGCCAAGAATCGACAGGGGGCCGGCAGCCCCAGCATTTT

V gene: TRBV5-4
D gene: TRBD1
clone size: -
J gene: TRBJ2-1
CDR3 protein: CASSSPGQGYNEQFF
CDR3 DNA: TGTGCCAGCAGCTCCCCGGGACAGGGCTACAATGAGCAGTTCTTC

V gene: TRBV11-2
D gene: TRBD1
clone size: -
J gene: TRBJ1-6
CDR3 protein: CASSPVDRGRSPLHF
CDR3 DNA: TGTGCCAGCAGCCCAGTTGACAGGGGTCGATCACCCCTCCACTTT

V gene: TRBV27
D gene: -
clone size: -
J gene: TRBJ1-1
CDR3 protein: CASRIGGSNTEAFF
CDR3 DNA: TGTGCCAGCAGGATAGGGGGATCGAACACTGAAGCTTTCTTT

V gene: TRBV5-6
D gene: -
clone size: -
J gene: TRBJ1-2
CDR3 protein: CASSLDRGFNYGYTF
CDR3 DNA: TGTGCCAGCAGCTTGGACCGAGGATTCAACTATGGCTACACCTTC

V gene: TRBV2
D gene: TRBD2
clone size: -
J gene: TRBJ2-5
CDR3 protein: CASSEWRGALRETQYF
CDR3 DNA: TGTGCCAGCAGTGAGTGGCGGGGGGCCCTCCGAGAGACCCAGTACTTC

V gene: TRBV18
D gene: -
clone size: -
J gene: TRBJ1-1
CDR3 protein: CASSPPGADEAFF
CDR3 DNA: TGTGCCAGCTCACCCCCAGGGGCTGATGAAGCTTTCTTT

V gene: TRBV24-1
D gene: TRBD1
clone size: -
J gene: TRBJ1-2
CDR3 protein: CATSDSSPTGGKGYTF
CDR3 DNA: TGTGCCACCAGTGATTCGTCTCCTACAGGGGGGAAGGGCTACACCTTC

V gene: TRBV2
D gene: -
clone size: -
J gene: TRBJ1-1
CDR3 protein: CASTSAGGRAEAFF
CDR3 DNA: TGTGCCAGCACCTCGGCGGGGGGGCGCGCTGAAGCTTTCTTT

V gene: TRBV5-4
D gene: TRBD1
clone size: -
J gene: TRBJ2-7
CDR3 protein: CASSLKTGRTYEQYF
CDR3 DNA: TGTGCCAGCAGCTTGAAGACAGGGAGAACCTACGAGCAGTACTTC

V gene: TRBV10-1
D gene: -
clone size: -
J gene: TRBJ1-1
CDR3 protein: CASGVVIRVRTEAFF
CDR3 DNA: TGCGCCAGCGGAGTAGTGATTAGAGTGCGCACTGAAGCTTTCTTT